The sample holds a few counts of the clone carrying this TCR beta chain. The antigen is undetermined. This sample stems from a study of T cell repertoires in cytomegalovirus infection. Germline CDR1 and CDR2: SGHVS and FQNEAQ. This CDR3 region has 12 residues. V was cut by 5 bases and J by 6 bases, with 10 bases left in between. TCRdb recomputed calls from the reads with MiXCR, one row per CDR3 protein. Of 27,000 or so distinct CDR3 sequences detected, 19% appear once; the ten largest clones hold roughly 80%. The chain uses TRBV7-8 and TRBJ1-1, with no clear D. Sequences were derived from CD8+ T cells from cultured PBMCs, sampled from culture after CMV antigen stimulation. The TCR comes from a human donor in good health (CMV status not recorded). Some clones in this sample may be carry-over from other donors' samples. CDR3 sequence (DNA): TGTGCCAGCAGCCCAGGCGGATCTGAAGCTTTCTTT. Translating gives CASSPGGSEAFF.